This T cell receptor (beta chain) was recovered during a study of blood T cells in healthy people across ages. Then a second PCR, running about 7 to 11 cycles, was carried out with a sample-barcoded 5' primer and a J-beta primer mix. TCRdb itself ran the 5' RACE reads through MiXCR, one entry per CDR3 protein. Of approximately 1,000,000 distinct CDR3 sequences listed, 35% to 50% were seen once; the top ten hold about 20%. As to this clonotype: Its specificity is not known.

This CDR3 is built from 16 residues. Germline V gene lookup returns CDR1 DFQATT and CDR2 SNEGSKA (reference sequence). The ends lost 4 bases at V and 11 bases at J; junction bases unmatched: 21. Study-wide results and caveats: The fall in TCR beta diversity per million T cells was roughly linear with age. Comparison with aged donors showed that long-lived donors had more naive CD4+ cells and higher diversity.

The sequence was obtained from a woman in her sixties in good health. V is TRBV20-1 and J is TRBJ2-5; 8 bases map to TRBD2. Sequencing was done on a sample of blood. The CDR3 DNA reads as TGCAGTGCTACCCCTACTAGCGGTATAACCTACAATGAGCAGTACTTC. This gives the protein CSATPTSGITYNEQYF.